What follows is one TCR beta chain and its context. Read coverage stops 3 residues before the CDR3 terminus; the germline J gene supplies the remainder. Germline loops: CDR1 SGHAT, CDR2 FQDESV (reference sequence). The CDR3 covers 14 residues. J was trimmed by 7 bases and V by 5 bases; bases with no gene match: 4. The entry originates in a study of T cells in women clearing cervical HPV infection. Study details: Women with histologically confirmed HPV16-related CIN3 or worse, 2 with invasive cancer, served as cases.

Assay: immunoSEQ multiplex PCR; the TCRdb copy retains only in-frame clones and omits some. The table gives about 48,000 clones; the top ten clones make up around 1.5% of it. The chain couples TRBV11-1 to TRBJ2-1, with TRBD2 matching 11 bases. The sample taken for sequencing was blood buffy coat. The sequence came from a woman between 18 and 70 years old with a cervical HPV16 infection that either progressed to CIN3+ or cleared (not recorded which). CDR3 DNA, as far as it was read: TGTGCCAGCAGCAATAGCGGGAGGGCAAATGAG. It specifies CASSNSGRANE. The CDR3, in full, reads CASSNSGRANEQFF.